This entry features one T cell receptor (beta chain) sequence. These data originate in a study of T cell responses to AZD1222 COVID-19 vaccine. Germline values: CDR1 KGHDR, CDR2 SFDVKD. Trimming at V came to 4 bases and at J to 5 bases, leaving 4 bases not matched to a gene. This CDR3 has 14 residues. Profiled with immunoSEQ multiplex PCR; TCRdb holds only in-frame clones, not every one. The data show 80,000 or so clones, roughly 80% seen once. The TCR comes from an adult who received the MenACWY meningococcal vaccine as a control. J is TRBJ2-3 and V is TRBV24-1, with TRBD2 matching over 8 bases. Sequencing was performed on peripheral blood, taken 28 days after the second dose of the MenACWY control vaccine. CDR3 protein: CATSEPGGGDTQYF. The DNA for the CDR3 is TGTGCCACCAGTGAGCCCGGGGGGGGAGATACGCAGTATTTT.